The clone carrying this TCR beta chain was found a few times. These data originate in a study of T-cell memory formation after mild COVID-19. 5'RACE with constant-segment primers built TCRalpha and TCRbeta cDNA libraries with UMIs. TCRdb used MiXCR to reprocess the 5' RACE reads, holding one entry per CDR3 protein. The table shows roughly 450,000 distinct CDR3 sequences, with roughly 18% occurring only once. In germline, CDR1 is SGHRS, CDR2 YFSETQ. Unmatched junction bases numbered 6, after V lost 6 bases and J lost 0 bases. CDR3 length equals 14 residues. The V call is TRBV5-1, the J call TRBJ2-7; TRBD2 aligns across 7 bases. The material sequenced was PBMCs or a T cell subset sorted from them (not recorded which). This clonotype was obtained from an adult woman who had mild COVID-19 (a few samples of this study predate the infection). Cell type and time point are not known. CDR3 in DNA: TGCGCCAGCACCCCGAGGGACTACTCCTACGAGCAGTACTTC. Protein product: CASTPRDYSYEQYF.